The 28 T cell receptor beta chains presented below share a single source sample, sequenced in a study of regulatory dendritic cells for organ transplantation (dated by TCRdb to between 2016 and 2019). No cognate antigen is known for these TCRs. Library construction relied on the immunoSEQ multiplex PCR assay. TCRdb obtained this table from immuneACCESS and retained in-frame rearrangements with V and J assigned. These tables miss some clones; where compared with another copy, unresolved V genes account for less than half of the shortfall, and the remainder is unexplained. Recorded for this sample are some 9,300 clones; less than 90% of them occurred a single time. The ten largest make up approximately 2.5% of the sample. Sorted T cell subsets were CFSE-labeled and co-cultured for roughly 5 days with allogeneic regulatory or mature dendritic cells at a 1:10 DC:T ratio. The sample comprised memory CD4+ T cells from blood cultured with dendritic cells. This specimen's cell subset or site label, interpreted: CD45RO+ memory T cells. Source of these receptors: a human donor in good health.

This chain links TRBV7-9 with TRBJ2-1; 9 bases map to TRBD2. J gave up 10 bases and V 2 bases, and 12 bases lay outside the gene matches. The CDR3 totals 16 residues. Germline CDR1 is SEHNR and CDR2 is FQNEAQ (reference sequence). Here the CDR3 reads CASSLSSSGRGLEQFF. DNA for the CDR3: TGTGCCAGCAGCTTAAGTAGTAGCGGGAGAGGTTTAGAGCAGTTCTTC.

The V gene is TRBV5-1, the J gene TRBJ2-1; 8 bases map to TRBD2. The CDR3 extends over 16 amino acids. The germline V gene encodes CDR1 SGHRS and CDR2 YFSETQ. The trim removed 0 bases at V and 10 bases at J, leaving 12 bases unmatched. This CDR3 reads CASSLARTGRAGEQFF. CDR3 sequence (DNA): TGCGCCAGCAGCTTGGCCCGGACCGGGAGGGCCGGCGAGCAGTTCTTC.

The chain is built from TRBV27 and TRBJ2-1, with D perhaps matching TRBD1 (6 bases). There are 12 residues in the CDR3. V lost 6 bases to trimming and J lost 12 bases, with 15 bases between them. From germline, CDR1 is MNHEY and CDR2 SMNVEV (reference sequence). The CDR3 here is CASSRIQGWQFF. The CDR3 DNA sequence: TGTGCCAGCAGCCGTATACAGGGTTGGCAGTTCTTC.

This sequence joins TRBV21-1 and TRBJ2-3; TRBD2 reflects the table's D call only, with no check against the DNA. TRBV21-1 is described as a pseudogene. The CDR3 sequence is 16 residues long. Written as DNA, the CDR3 is TGTGCCAGCAGCAAAGGGACTAGCGGGAGCACGGATACGCAGTATTTT. Amino acids: CASSKGTSGSTDTQYF.

This chain uses TRBV6-4 with TRBJ2-3, with TRBD2 matching 7 bases. There are 14 residues in the CDR3. Germline-derived CDR1 and CDR2 are MRHNA and SNTAGT. V lost 2 bases to trimming and J lost 1 base; unmatched junction nucleotides: 0. The CDR3 sequence: CASSDAGGTDTQYF. The CDR3 region has the DNA TGTGCCAGCAGTGACGCGGGGGGCACAGATACGCAGTATTTT.

The V call is TRBV21-1, the J call TRBJ2-1; whether TRBD1, the table's D call, matches the DNA was not checked. TRBV21-1 constitutes a pseudogene. The CDR3 runs 18 residues. The CDR3 sequence: CASSPQEGTVQSFNEQFF. The CDR3 DNA reads TGTGCCAGCAGCCCCCAAGAGGGGACAGTCCAATCTTTCAATGAGCAGTTCTTC.

This clone was detected a few times. The genes are TRBV12-5 and TRBJ1-1, with D possibly TRBD1 on 5 matching bases. Germline V gene data show CDR1 as LGHNT and CDR2 as FRNRAP. With 7 bases removed from V and 0 bases from J, the gap between germline ends came to 18 bases. There are 16 residues in the CDR3. CDR3 amino acids: CASVLTQGVMNTEAFF. CDR3 nucleotide sequence: TGTGCTAGTGTCCTGACTCAGGGCGTAATGAACACTGAAGCTTTCTTT. Based on the CDR3 plus reference TRBV12-5 and TRBJ1-1, the full variable domain is DARVTQTPRHKVTEMGQEVTMRCQPILGHNTVFWYRQTMMQGLELLAYFRNRAPLDDSGMPKDRFSAEMPDATLATLKIQPSEPRDSAVYFCASVLTQGVMNTEAFFGQGTRLTVV.

A few counts support this clone. The V call is TRBV30, the J call TRBJ1-1; D ambiguous. V lost 2 bases to trimming and J lost 0 bases, with 4 bases between them. This CDR3 is 12 amino acids long. The germline CDR1 and CDR2 sequences are GTSNPN and SVGIG (reference sequence). CDR3: CAWSYMNTEAFF. CDR3 nucleotides: TGTGCCTGGAGTTATATGAACACTGAAGCTTTCTTT.

This chain joins TRBV4-3 and TRBJ2-1; D remains unclear. Between the trimmed V and J ends, which lost 0 bases and 2 bases, there was a span of 14 bases. Per germline, CDR1 LGHNA and CDR2 YSLEER. CDR3 length: 17 amino acids. The CDR3 nucleotides read TGCGCCAGCAGCCAAGATCTTTCCCTACGACCCTACAATGAGCAGTTCTTC. As protein: CASSQDLSLRPYNEQFF.

This clone was counted once. This chain joins TRBV7-8 and TRBJ1-2, with 10 nucleotides matching TRBD1. CDR3 length: 15 amino acids. V shed 5 bases and J 5 bases; nucleotides not matched to a gene: 8. CDR1 and CDR2 (germline): SGHVS, FQNEAQ. CDR3 amino acids: CASSPRDRGEYGYTF. The CDR3 region has the DNA TGTGCCAGCAGCCCGAGGGACAGGGGCGAATATGGCTACACCTTC.

V gene TRBV21-1 combines with J gene TRBJ1-5. TRBV21-1 is listed as a pseudogene. The CDR3 contains 16 residues. The CDR3 DNA follows: TGTGCCAGCAGCGGGCCTAGGGACTGCCTAGGGCAGCCCCAGCATTTT. Amino acid sequence: CASSGPRDCLGQPQHF.

This chain connects TRBV7-8 to TRBJ2-5; 7 nucleotides line up with TRBD2. This CDR3 region has 15 residues. V gave up 1 base and J gave up 3 bases; unmatched junction bases: 5. Germline V gives CDR1 SGHVS, CDR2 FQNEAQ. CDR3 protein: CASSLGGGTKETQYF. The CDR3 DNA is TGTGCCAGCAGCTTAGGGGGGGGAACGAAAGAGACCCAGTACTTC.

J is TRBJ1-4 and V is TRBV4-2, with a possible D match to TRBD1 (5 bases). The ends were cut back, 0 bases at V and 10 bases at J, with 9 bases in the middle. There are 13 residues in the CDR3. Germline loops: CDR1 LGHNA, CDR2 YNFKEQ. The CDR3 sequence is CASSQERGGKLFF. Here the CDR3 DNA reads TGTGCCAGCAGCCAAGAGAGGGGCGGAAAACTGTTTTTT.

Only a few counts were recorded for this clone. The V and J genes are TRBV15 and TRBJ2-1, with a weak D call TRBD1 (6 bases). V was clipped by 2 bases and J by 4 bases, with 12 bases between them. The CDR3 spans 15 residues. Per the germline V gene, CDR1 is LNHNV and CDR2 is YYDKDF (reference sequence). The CDR3 spells CATSRYPGTYNEQFF. In DNA form, the CDR3 reads TGTGCCACCAGCAGATACCCCGGGACATACAATGAGCAGTTCTTC. Using reference TRBV15 and TRBJ2-1 for the parts outside the CDR3, the full variable domain is DAMVIQNPRYQVTQFGKPVTLSCSQTLNHNVMYWYQQKSSQAPKLLFHYYDKDFNNEADTPDNFQSRRPNTSFCFLDIRSPGLGDTAMYLCATSRYPGTYNEQFFGPGTRLTVL.

CDR3 residues: CASSWDSRQGTDTQYF. In DNA form, the CDR3 reads TGTGCCAGCAGTTGGGACTCCCGTCAGGGCACAGATACGCAGTATTTT. This chain uses TRBV27 with TRBJ2-3; maybe TRBD2 (6 bases). V was pared by 4 bases and J by 1 base, with 15 bases between. The CDR3 runs to 16 residues. CDR1 is MNHEY and CDR2 is SMNVEV in the germline V gene (reference sequence).

The genes are TRBV10-2 and TRBJ2-5, with 8 bases aligning to TRBD2. The germline gives CDR1 WSHSY, CDR2 SAAADI. This CDR3 region has 13 residues. The V gene end was trimmed by 4 bases and the J gene end by 2 bases; junction bases not matched to a gene: 0. The CDR3 sequence is CASSVAGQETQYF. CDR3 in DNA: TGCGCCAGCAGTGTAGCGGGGCAAGAGACCCAGTACTTC.

This clone was counted a single time. CDR3 sequence (DNA): TGTGCCAGCAGCCAGACTCTCCCCGGGGAGCTGTTTTTT. Translating it yields CASSQTLPGELFF. The chain links TRBV14 to TRBJ2-2; D ambiguous. The CDR3 consists of 13 residues. Germline V gene sequence: CDR1 SGHDN, CDR2 FVKESK. V lost 3 bases to trimming and J lost 6 bases, with 8 bases between them.

This chain links TRBV27 with TRBJ2-2; 10 bases line up with TRBD2. This CDR3 has 16 residues. Germline V CDR1 and CDR2: MNHEY, SMNVEV (reference sequence). Losses at the gene ends were 0 bases for V and 8 bases for J; bases not matched to a gene: 6. CDR3 residues: CASSLSPSGSMGELFF. DNA for the CDR3: TGTGCCAGCAGTTTATCCCCTAGCGGGAGTATGGGGGAGCTGTTTTTT.

The chain carries TRBV2 and TRBJ2-6; 7 bases are shared with TRBD1. CDR3 length: 15 amino acids. The J segment lost 1 base and the V segment lost 5 bases, leaving 2 bases of the junction unmatched. Germline V gene data show CDR1 as SNHLY and CDR2 as FYNNEI. Written as DNA, the CDR3 is TGTGCCAGCAGTCGGGACAGTTCTGGGGCCAACGTCCTGACTTTC. This encodes CASSRDSSGANVLTF.

The rearrangement links TRBV28 to TRBJ2-7, with D possibly TRBD2 on 5 matching bases. Trimming took 6 bases from V and 4 from J, leaving 10 bases between them. Germline-derived CDR1 and CDR2 are MDHEN and SYDVKM. The CDR3 consists of 12 residues. The CDR3 protein is CASRSRVYEQYF. In DNA form, the CDR3 reads TGTGCCAGCAGGTCGAGGGTATACGAGCAGTACTTC.

CDR3 sequence (DNA): TGTGCCAGCTCACCAACAATAAGCTCTGGAAACACCATATATTTT. Translating it yields CASSPTISSGNTIYF. The chain has TRBV18 and TRBJ1-3; D gene ambiguous. The CDR3 covers 15 residues. The germline V gene encodes CDR1 KGHSH and CDR2 LQKENI. The germline V and J ends were trimmed by 2 bases and 0 bases, with 8 bases remaining between them.

V is TRBV6-1 and J is TRBJ1-5; TRBD1 might be the D (6 bases). The CDR3 length is 13 residues. The germline V gene has CDR1 MNHNS and CDR2 SASEGT. With 5 bases removed from V and 9 bases from J, the gap between germline ends came to 14 bases. The DNA of the CDR3 is TGTGCCAGCAGTTGGGACACCGTTGGGCCCCAGCATTTT. It codes for CASSWDTVGPQHF.

The chain carries TRBV19 and TRBJ1-1; 7 bases are a match to TRBD1. V was clipped by 2 bases and J by 5 bases; unmatched bases: 5. Per germline, CDR1 LNHDA and CDR2 SQIVND (reference sequence). The CDR3 covers 14 residues. CDR3 bases: TGTGCCAGTAGTATAACAGGGGAGGTGACTGAAGCTTTCTTT. Protein sequence: CASSITGEVTEAFF. Complete variable domain (other parts from reference TRBV19 and TRBJ1-1): DGGITQSPKYLFRKEGQNVTLSCEQNLNHDAMYWYRQDPGQGLRLIYYSQIVNDFQKGDIAEGYSVSREKKESFPLTVTSAQKNPTAFYLCASSITGEVTEAFFGQGTRLTVV.

J is TRBJ2-5 and V is TRBV15, with TRBD2 matching 8 bases. The CDR3 contains 15 residues. With V trimmed by 0 bases and J by 2 bases, 2 bases remained unmatched. Germline V lookup: CDR1 LNHNV, CDR2 YYDKDF (reference sequence). The CDR3 sequence: CATSRDRGGQETQYF. The CDR3 DNA follows: TGTGCCACCAGCAGAGATCGGGGGGGTCAAGAGACCCAGTACTTC.

The chain joins TRBV5-1 to TRBJ2-3; D remains unclear. Germline lookup yields CDR1 SGHRS and CDR2 YFSETQ. V was pared by 1 base and J by 4 bases, with 22 bases between. The CDR3 has 18 residues. CDR3 residues: CASSLTAAGAAGPDTQYF. The CDR3 nucleotides are TGCGCCAGCAGCTTGACAGCCGCAGGAGCCGCCGGGCCAGATACGCAGTATTTT.

The chain carries TRBV6-5 and TRBJ1-3; tentatively, D is TRBD1 (6 bases). Germline V gene sequence: CDR1 MNHEY, CDR2 SVGAGI. The CDR3 contains 15 residues. The V and J ends lost 0 bases and 4 bases respectively, with 10 bases between them. The chain's CDR3 is CASSYSAGAGNTIYF. CDR3 DNA sequence: TGTGCCAGCAGTTACTCGGCGGGGGCGGGAAACACCATATATTTT.

V usage is TRBV28 and J usage is TRBJ1-5; the D is unclear. The germline V gene has CDR1 MDHEN and CDR2 SYDVKM. The CDR3 loop spans 13 amino acids. V was pared by 7 bases and J by 6 bases, with 13 bases between. The CDR3 nucleotides are TGTGCCAGCACGATTCTGTCGGTTCAGCCCCAGCATTTT. This translates into CASTILSVQPQHF.

Comments on this clone: One end of the junction does not line up with germline, which may come from a read error. The chain employs TRBV5-1 and TRBJ2-2; tentatively, D is TRBD1 or TRBD2 (6 bases each). CDR3 size: 16 residues. The V gene's germline CDR1 is SGHRS and CDR2 YFSETQ. CDR3 sequence (DNA): TGCGCCAGCAGCCCACCCCCGGGGGCTATCACCGGGGAGCCGTTTTTT. The encoded protein is CASSPPPGAITGEPFF. The complete variable domain, with remaining parts taken from reference TRBV5-1 and TRBJ2-2, reads KAGVTQTPRYLIKTRGQQVTLSCSPISGHRSVSWYQQTPGQGLQFLFEYFSETQRNKGNFPGRFSGRQFSNSRSEMNVSTLELGDSALYLCASSPPPGAITGEPFFGEGSRLTVL.